There are a few counts of the clone carrying this TCR beta chain. Libraries were prepared by immunoSEQ multiplex PCR; TCRdb keeps only in-frame clonotypes and omits some of them. The sample lists 1,300 to 1,500 clones; more than 20% were seen once. CDR1 and CDR2 from the germline V gene are MNHGY and SAAAGT. The CDR3 covers 16 residues. V shed 5 bases and J 2 bases; nucleotides not matched to a gene: 4. This entry is derived from a study of T cells in localized non-small cell lung cancer. The rearrangement uses TRBV6-8 and TRBJ2-1; TRBD2 matches 12 bases. Source: lung tumor tissue, taken before any cancer treatment. The clonotype comes from a woman between 35 and 70 years old with stage I lung adenocarcinoma. The CDR3 DNA sequence: TGTGCCAGCAGTACACGGACTAGCGGGACCTACAATGAGCAGTTCTTC. Translated: CASSTRTSGTYNEQFF.